The 8 T cell receptor beta chains in this list originate from one sample, sequenced in a study of blood T cell repertoires in COVID-19 (dated by TCRdb to the early 2020s). Library method: the immunoSEQ multiplex PCR assay. The table comes from immuneACCESS by way of TCRdb, which keeps in-frame sequences with V and J called. Part of the clones is missing from these tables; in studies checked, under half for an unresolved V gene and the rest for unknown reasons. This sample gives roughly 250,000 clones in total; approximately 91% of them show up just once. The ten biggest clones cover 2% to 2.5% of the sample. Source material: peripheral blood. The receptors originated from a woman aged 40 to 50 who had recovered from COVID-19.

The V gene is TRBV6-2 or TRBV6-3, the J gene TRBJ2-5; 8 nucleotides agree with TRBD2. The CDR3 extends over 15 amino acids. Germline V gene lookup returns CDR1 MNHEY and CDR2 SVGEGT. Losses at the gene ends were 6 bases for V and 4 bases for J; bases not matched to a gene: 10. CDR3 nucleotides: TGTGCCAGCAGCTCCGGGACTAGTGTCATAGAGACCCAGTACTTC. Amino acid sequence: CASSSGTSVIETQYF.

The chain links TRBV19 to TRBJ2-2, with TRBD1 as a possible D gene (6 bases). This CDR3 is 17 amino acids long. V lost 4 bases to trimming and J lost 4 bases, with 19 bases between them. Germline V CDR1 and CDR2: LNHDA, SQIVND (reference sequence). In DNA, the CDR3 is TGTGCCAGTAGTAAAAGACAGGTAGTGGTGGGCACCGGGGAGCTGTTTTTT. This sequence encodes CASSKRQVVVGTGELFF. The whole variable domain, remainder taken from reference TRBV19 and TRBJ2-2, is DGGITQSPKYLFRKEGQNVTLSCEQNLNHDAMYWYRQDPGQGLRLIYYSQIVNDFQKGDIAEGYSVSREKKESFPLTVTSAQKNPTAFYLCASSKRQVVVGTGELFFGEGSRLTVL.

CDR3 amino acids: CASSVSRGHEQYF. DNA for the CDR3: TGTGCCAGCAGTGTTTCCAGAGGCCACGAGCAGTACTTC. This rearrangement joins TRBV2 to TRBJ2-7; D is unresolved. V was shortened by 4 bases and J by 5 bases, with 12 bases between the two germline ends. The CDR3 spans 13 residues. The V gene's germline CDR1 is SNHLY and CDR2 FYNNEI.

The chain uses TRBV6-6 and TRBJ2-1; 12 nucleotides agree with TRBD2. The CDR3 covers 14 residues. Germline loops: CDR1 MNHNY, CDR2 SVGAGI (reference sequence). Germline trimming cut 10 bases from V and 8 bases from J; bases unmatched to any gene: 9. The CDR3 DNA is TGTGCCACTCTTCCTAGCGGGAGGGGAGATGAGCAGTTCTTC. Encoded protein: CATLPSGRGDEQFF.

J is TRBJ2-1 and V is TRBV15, with a weak D call TRBD2 (7 bases). The germline V gene encodes CDR1 LNHNV and CDR2 YYDKDF (reference sequence). V shed 5 bases and J shed 7 bases, with 21 bases lying between them. The CDR3 has 16 amino acids. The CDR3 sequence: CATSLWGASGRNEQFF. CDR3 coding DNA: TGTGCCACCAGCCTGTGGGGGGCTAGCGGAAGGAATGAGCAGTTCTTC.

The J gene is TRBJ2-7, the V gene TRBV7-9, with 13 bases matching TRBD2. Germline trimming cut 8 bases from V and 5 bases from J; bases unmatched to any gene: 6. CDR1 and CDR2 (germline): SEHNR, FQNEAQ (reference sequence). This CDR3 region has 14 residues. CDR3 region: CASGGTSGNHEQYF. The CDR3 DNA sequence: TGTGCCAGCGGGGGGACTAGCGGGAACCACGAGCAGTACTTC. Complete variable domain (other parts from reference TRBV7-9 and TRBJ2-7): DTGVSQNPRHKITKRGQNVTFRCDPISEHNRLYWYRQTLGQGPEFLTYFQNEAQLEKSRLLSDRFSAERPKGSFSTLEIQRTEQGDSAMYLCASGGTSGNHEQYFGPGTRLTVT.

This clone occurred a few times. The chain links TRBV19 to TRBJ2-1, with D possibly TRBD1 on 5 matching bases. V was trimmed by 8 bases and J by 9 bases, leaving 23 bases between them. Per the germline V gene, CDR1 is LNHDA and CDR2 is SQIVND (reference sequence). There are 15 residues in the CDR3. CDR3 coding DNA: TGTGCCAGTGAGACTGGTGGCAGGGTATTGAGTGAGCAGTTCTTC. Protein product: CASETGGRVLSEQFF.

To note about this clone: Different DNA sequences within this sample yield the same CDR3. This rearrangement joins TRBV19 to TRBJ1-5; D perhaps matches TRBD1 (6 bases). Germline CDR1 is LNHDA and CDR2 is SQIVND (reference sequence). Trimming removed 2 bases from V and 1 base from J, with 9 bases in between. CDR3 length: 15 amino acids. The CDR3 DNA reads TGTGCCAGTAGTATAAGTCAGGGGAGCAATCAGCCCCAGCATTTT. Translating gives CASSISQGSNQPQHF.